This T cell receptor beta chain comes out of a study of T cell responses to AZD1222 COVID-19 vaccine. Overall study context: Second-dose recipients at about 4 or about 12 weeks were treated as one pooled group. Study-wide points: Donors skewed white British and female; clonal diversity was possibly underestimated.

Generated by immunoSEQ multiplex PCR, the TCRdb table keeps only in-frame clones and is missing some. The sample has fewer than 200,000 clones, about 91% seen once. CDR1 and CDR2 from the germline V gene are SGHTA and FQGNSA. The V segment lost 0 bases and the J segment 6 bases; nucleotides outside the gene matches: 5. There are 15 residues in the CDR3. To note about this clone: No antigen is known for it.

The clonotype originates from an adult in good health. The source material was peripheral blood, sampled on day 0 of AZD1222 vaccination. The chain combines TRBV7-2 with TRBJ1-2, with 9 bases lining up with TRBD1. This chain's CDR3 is CASSLAAGTGNGYTF. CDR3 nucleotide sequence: TGTGCCAGCAGCTTAGCGGCGGGGACAGGGAATGGCTACACCTTC.